These T cell receptor beta chains were read from a single sample in a study of control samples from healthy donors and cancer patients. Produced via immunoSEQ multiplex PCR; TCRdb's table is partial and in-frame only. Among about 130,000 clones, over 75% were seen once, and the ten largest hold roughly 2.5%. The sample consisted of blood. Receptors originate from a man between 35 and 55 years old in good health. The CDR3 runs from the conserved cysteine through the conserved F or W.

>TRBV10-1|13|TRBJ1-1
CASSLWGTTEAFF
>TRBV2|14|TRBJ1-4
CASSRDRGEEKLFF
>TRBV7-9|15|TRBJ1-5
CASSRDSHSNQPQHF
>TRBV9|16|TRBJ2-3
CASSVEGGLITDTQYF
>TRBV2|19|TRBJ1-3
CASSEAPIGRGLGGNTIYF
>TRBV19|16|TRBJ2-3
CASSKLRQGSTDTQYF
>TRBV30|12|TRBJ2-3
CAWSVYSGGQYF
>TRBV3-1/TRBV3-2|18|TRBJ1-1
CASSQDWRGMGSDTEAFF
>TRBV7-9|13|TRBJ2-7
CASSFAEGYEQYF
>TRBV11-2|16|TRBJ2-1
CASSLDTANPYNEQFF
>TRBV5-1|13|TRBJ1-4
CASAGTDNEKLFF
>TRBV18|14|TRBJ1-3
CASSPPYSGNTIYF
>TRBV29-1|15|TRBJ2-5
CSVESFVGGRETQYF
>TRBV7-2|16|TRBJ2-3
CASSRTPGSPTDTQYF
>TRBV5-1|17|TRBJ1-5
CASSLEARVYSNQPQHF
>TRBV5-1|18|TRBJ1-3
CASSWGGLQTSSGNTIYF
>TRBV7-2|16|TRBJ1-1
CASSLEATGTGGRAFF
>TRBV10-2|13|TRBJ1-1
CASSQQGVGGAFF
>TRBV13|13|TRBJ2-1
CASSLFRAVEQFF
>TRBV30|16|TRBJ1-5
CAWSSDRGQRIWPQHF
>TRBV6-4|13|TRBJ1-5
CASSEQPNQPQHF
>TRBV30|12|TRBJ1-2
CAWKDSHYGYTF
>TRBV24-1|16|TRBJ1-2
CATSDPGTGAHYGYTF
>TRBV4-1|13|TRBJ2-1
CASSQGRLNEQFF
>TRBV27|18|TRBJ2-3
CATKKRTGGLGSTDTQYF
>TRBV10-2|15|TRBJ1-1
CASNDRGRMNTEAFF
>TRBV10-2|12|TRBJ1-2
CASMGGAYGYTF
>TRBV6-6|11|TRBJ2-1
CASTGGKQQFF
>TRBV10-3|12|TRBJ2-2
CAISVNTGELFF
>TRBV28|11|TRBJ1-5
CASGSDGSQHF
>TRBV4-1|15|TRBJ2-7
CASSQDYREAYEQYF
>TRBV27|14|TRBJ2-5
CASNRRGVQETQYF
>TRBV18|13|TRBJ2-7
CASSRPGRVEQYF
>TRBV5-8|14|TRBJ2-3
CASSLGQGSDTQYF
>TRBV30|14|TRBJ1-1
CAWNPGQVNTEAFF
>TRBV7-9|18|TRBJ2-3
CASSLARTSGYSTDTQYF
>TRBV5-8|11|TRBJ2-7
CAGTGAYGQYF
>TRBV3-1/TRBV3-2|14|TRBJ2-7
CASSLRGVSYEQYF
>TRBV30|15|TRBJ1-3
CAWSAFSGLGNTIYF
>TRBV18|16|TRBJ2-7
CASSLGQGDSPYEQYF
>TRBV7-6|14|TRBJ2-1
CASSPGQPYNEQFF
>TRBV28|13|TRBJ2-3
CASTPGRINTQFF
>TRBV6-6|12|TRBJ2-5
CASSSLQEAQYF
>TRBV6-1|12|TRBJ2-7
CASSEYPSEQYF